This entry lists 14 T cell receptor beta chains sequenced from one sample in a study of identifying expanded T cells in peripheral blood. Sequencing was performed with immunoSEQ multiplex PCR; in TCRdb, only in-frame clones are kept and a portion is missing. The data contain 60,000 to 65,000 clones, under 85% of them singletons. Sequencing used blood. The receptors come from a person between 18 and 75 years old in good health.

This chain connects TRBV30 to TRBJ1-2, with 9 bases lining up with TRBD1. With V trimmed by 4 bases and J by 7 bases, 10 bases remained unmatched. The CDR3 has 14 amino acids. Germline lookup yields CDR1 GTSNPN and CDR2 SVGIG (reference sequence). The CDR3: CAWTHIQGAGGYTF. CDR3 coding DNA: TGTGCCTGGACCCACATACAGGGGGCGGGTGGCTACACCTTC.

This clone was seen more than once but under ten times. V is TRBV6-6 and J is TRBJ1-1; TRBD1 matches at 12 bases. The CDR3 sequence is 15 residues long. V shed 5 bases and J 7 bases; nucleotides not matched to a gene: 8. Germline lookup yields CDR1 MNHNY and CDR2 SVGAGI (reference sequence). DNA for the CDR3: TGTGCCAGCAGTCTCGGGACAGGGGGCTTTGGTGAAGCTTTCTTT. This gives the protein CASSLGTGGFGEAFF.

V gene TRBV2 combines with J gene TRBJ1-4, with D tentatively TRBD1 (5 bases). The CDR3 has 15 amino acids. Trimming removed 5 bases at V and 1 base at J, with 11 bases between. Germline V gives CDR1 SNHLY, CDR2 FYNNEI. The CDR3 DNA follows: TGTGCCAGCAGTCGACGGGGGAAAACTAATGAAAAACTGTTTTTT. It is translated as CASSRRGKTNEKLFF.

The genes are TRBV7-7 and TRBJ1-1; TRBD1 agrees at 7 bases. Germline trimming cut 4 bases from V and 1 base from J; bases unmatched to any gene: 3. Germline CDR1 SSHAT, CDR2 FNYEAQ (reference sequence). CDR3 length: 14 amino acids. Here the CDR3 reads CASSSGQENTEAFF. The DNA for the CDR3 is TGTGCCAGCAGCTCAGGACAGGAGAACACTGAAGCTTTCTTT. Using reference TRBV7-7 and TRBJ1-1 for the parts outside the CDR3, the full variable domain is GAGVSQSPRYKVTKRGQDVTLRCDPISSHATLYWYQQALGQGPEFLTYFNYEAQPDKSGLPSDRFSAERPEGSISTLTIQRTEQRDSAMYRCASSSGQENTEAFFGQGTRLTVV.

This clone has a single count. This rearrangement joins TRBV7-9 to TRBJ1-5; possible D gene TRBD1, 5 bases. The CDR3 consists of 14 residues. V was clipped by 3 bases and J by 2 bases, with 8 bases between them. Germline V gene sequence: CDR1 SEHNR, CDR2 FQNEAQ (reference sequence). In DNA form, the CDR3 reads TGTGCCAGCAGCTTCGGACAAGGCAATCAGCCCCAGCATTTT. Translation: CASSFGQGNQPQHF.

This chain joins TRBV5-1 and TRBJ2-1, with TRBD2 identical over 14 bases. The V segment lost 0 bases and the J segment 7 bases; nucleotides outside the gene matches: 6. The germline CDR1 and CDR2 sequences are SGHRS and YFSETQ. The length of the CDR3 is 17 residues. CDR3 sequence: CASSLAGTSGSRNEQFF. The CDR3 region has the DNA TGCGCCAGCAGCTTGGCCGGGACTAGCGGGAGTCGAAATGAGCAGTTCTTC. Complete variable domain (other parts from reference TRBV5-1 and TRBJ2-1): KAGVTQTPRYLIKTRGQQVTLSCSPISGHRSVSWYQQTPGQGLQFLFEYFSETQRNKGNFPGRFSGRQFSNSRSEMNVSTLELGDSALYLCASSLAGTSGSRNEQFFGPGTRLTVL.

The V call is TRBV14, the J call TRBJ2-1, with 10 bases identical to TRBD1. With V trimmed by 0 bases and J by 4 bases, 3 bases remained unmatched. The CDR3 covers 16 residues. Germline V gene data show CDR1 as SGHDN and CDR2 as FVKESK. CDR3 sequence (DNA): TGTGCCAGCAGCCAAGATTGGGGACAGGGGTACAATGAGCAGTTCTTC. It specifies CASSQDWGQGYNEQFF. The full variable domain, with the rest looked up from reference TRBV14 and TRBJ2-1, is EAGVTQFPSHSVIEKGQTVTLRCDPISGHDNLYWYRRVMGKEIKFLLHFVKESKQDESGMPNNRFLAERTGGTYSTLKVQPAELEDSGVYFCASSQDWGQGYNEQFFGPGTRLTVL.

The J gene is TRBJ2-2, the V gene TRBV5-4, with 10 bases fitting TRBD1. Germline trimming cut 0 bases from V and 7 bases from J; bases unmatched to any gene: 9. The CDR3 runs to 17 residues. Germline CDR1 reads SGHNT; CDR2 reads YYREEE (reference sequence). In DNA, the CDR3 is TGTGCCAGCAGCTTGGCGGGGACAGGGGTAATTGGCGGGGAGCTGTTTTTT. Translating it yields CASSLAGTGVIGGELFF. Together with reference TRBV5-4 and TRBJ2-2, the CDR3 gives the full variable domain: ETGVTQSPTHLIKTRGQQVTLRCSSQSGHNTVSWYQQALGQGPQFIFQYYREEENGRGNFPPRFSGLQFPNYSSELNVNALELDDSALYLCASSLAGTGVIGGELFFGEGSRLTVL.

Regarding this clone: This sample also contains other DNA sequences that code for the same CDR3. DNA for the CDR3: TGTGCCAGCAGCTTAGCGGGAGGAGGAGAGACCCAGTACTTC. Its protein is CASSLAGGGETQYF. The V and J genes are TRBV7-2 and TRBJ2-5; TRBD2 might be the D (6 bases). This CDR3 comprises 14 residues. Germline-derived CDR1 and CDR2 are SGHTA and FQGNSA. V lost 0 bases and J 4 bases, leaving 9 bases between the germline ends.

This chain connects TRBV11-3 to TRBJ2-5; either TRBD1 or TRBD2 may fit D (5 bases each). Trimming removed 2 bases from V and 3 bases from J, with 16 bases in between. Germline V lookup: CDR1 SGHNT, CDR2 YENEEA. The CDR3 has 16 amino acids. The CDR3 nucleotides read TGTGCCAGCAGCTTATATTGGGCGGAGGACAAAGAGACCCAGTACTTC. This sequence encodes CASSLYWAEDKETQYF. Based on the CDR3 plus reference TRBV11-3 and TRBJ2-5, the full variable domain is EAGVVQSPRYKIIEKKQPVAFWCNPISGHNTLYWYLQNLGQGPELLIRYENEEAVDDSQLPKDRFSAERLKGVDSTLKIQPAELGDSAVYLCASSLYWAEDKETQYFGPGTRLLVL.

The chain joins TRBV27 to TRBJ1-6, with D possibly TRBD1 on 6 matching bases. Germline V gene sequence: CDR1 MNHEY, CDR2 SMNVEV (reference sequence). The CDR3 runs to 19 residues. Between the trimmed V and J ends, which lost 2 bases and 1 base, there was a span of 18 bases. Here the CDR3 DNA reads TGTGCCAGCAGTTTACTTCCGACAGGCCAAAGGTCCTATAATTCACCCCTCCACTTT. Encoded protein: CASSLLPTGQRSYNSPLHF.

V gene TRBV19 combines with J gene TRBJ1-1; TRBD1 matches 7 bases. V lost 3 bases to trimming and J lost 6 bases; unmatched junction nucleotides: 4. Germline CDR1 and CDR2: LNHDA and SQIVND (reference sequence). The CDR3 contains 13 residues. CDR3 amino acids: CASSMRQGAEAFF. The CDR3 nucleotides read TGTGCCAGTAGTATGAGACAGGGCGCTGAAGCTTTCTTT.

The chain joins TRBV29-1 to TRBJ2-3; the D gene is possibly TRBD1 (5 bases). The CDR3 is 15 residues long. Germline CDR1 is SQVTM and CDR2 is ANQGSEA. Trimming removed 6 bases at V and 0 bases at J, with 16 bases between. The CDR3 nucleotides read TGCAGCGTCCTCCGGCAACAGGTTAGCACAGATACGCAGTATTTT. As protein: CSVLRQQVSTDTQYF.

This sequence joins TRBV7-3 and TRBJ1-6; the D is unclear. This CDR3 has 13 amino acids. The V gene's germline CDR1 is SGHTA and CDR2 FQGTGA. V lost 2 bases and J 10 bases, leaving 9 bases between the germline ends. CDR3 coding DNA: TGTGCCAGCAGCTTACGGTTAGGGTCACCCCTCCACTTT. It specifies CASSLRLGSPLHF.